What follows is one T cell receptor (beta chain) and its context. The CDR3 end lies 3 residues beyond the end of the read and is filled in from the germline J gene. All donors had a single incident cervical HPV16 infection, not prevalent. The sample belongs to a study of T cells in women clearing cervical HPV infection. About the research overall: Controls were women whose single incident HPV16 infection cleared within 12 months without precancer or cancer.

Trimming took 5 bases from V and 5 from J, leaving 15 bases between them. The V gene's germline CDR1 is LNHDA and CDR2 SQIVND (reference sequence). The CDR3 is made up of 14 amino acids. TCR beta CDR3 amplified by multiplex PCR from approximately 1,100 ng genomic DNA. The assay was immunoSEQ multiplex PCR, and TCRdb's table has in-frame clones only and misses some. There are roughly 25,000 clones in the sample, with roughly 7% held by the top ten. The J gene is TRBJ2-5, the V gene TRBV19; maybe TRBD1 (5 bases). The receptor was isolated from a woman aged 18 to 75 with a cervical HPV16 infection that either progressed to CIN3+ or cleared (not recorded which). The sequenced sample was blood buffy coat. Partial CDR3 DNA: TGTGCCAGTAGTCAAAGACAGTTATCGGAGACC. It yields the protein CASSQRQLSET. The entire CDR3 reads CASSQRQLSETQYF.